The present T cell receptor (beta chain) was sequenced within a study of glioma-infiltrating T cells after dendritic cell vaccination. Assay used: immunoSEQ multiplex PCR; TCRdb lists only in-frame clones, some missing. The sample has 50,000 to 55,000 clones, about 88% seen once. Time point denoted: after dendritic cell vaccination, including at tumor progression/relapse. Trimming took off 1 base at V and 6 bases at J, with 9 bases between the two ends. Germline-derived CDR1 and CDR2 are LGHNT and FRNRAP. The CDR3 runs to 13 residues. The clonotype originates from a human donor with glioblastoma. Sequencing was performed on blood, taken after dendritic cell vaccination. V and J are TRBV12-5 and TRBJ1-1; maybe TRBD1 (5 bases). Here the CDR3 DNA reads TGTGCTAGTGGTTTGGCGTCAGGGTCTGAAGCTTTCTTT. It is translated as CASGLASGSEAFF.